This TCR beta chain was sequenced for a study of blood T cells in healthy people across ages. Study-wide results and limits: Since the PBMCs were unsorted, naive and antigen-experienced cells could not be conclusively compared.

Remarks on this clonotype: What it recognizes is unknown.

Unmatched junction bases numbered 10, after V lost 5 bases and J lost 6 bases. The CDR3 contains 15 residues. Combining a sample-barcoded 5' primer with a J-beta primer mix, a second PCR ran for roughly 7 to 12 cycles. From each sample, at least 2.5 million paired-end reads containing CDR3 were obtained. Via MiXCR, TCRdb re-called the 5' RACE reads, giving one row per CDR3 protein. The profile shows just under 750,000 distinct CDR3 sequences, roughly 20% of them singletons. The sample comprised blood. The sequence was obtained from a man between 65 and 85 years old in good health. The genes are TRBV12-3 or TRBV12-4 and TRBJ1-5, with 7 positions matching TRBD1. This CDR3 reads CASSIGDRVAQPQHF. The CDR3 DNA follows: TGTGCCAGCAGTATCGGTGACAGGGTTGCTCAGCCCCAGCATTTT.